One sample yielded the 27 T cell receptor beta chains listed below, sequenced in a study of OX40 agonist ivuxolimab in advanced cancers. Generated by immunoSEQ multiplex PCR, the TCRdb table keeps only in-frame clones and is missing some. Among about 100,000 clones listed, 89% were seen once. The source was CD4+ or CD8+ T cells sorted from blood, collected in a trial of the OX40 agonist ivuxolimab. The receptors stem from an adult with an advanced solid tumor such as melanoma, head and neck, liver or kidney cancer.

Notes on this clone: This sample also contains other DNA sequences that code for the same CDR3. V gene TRBV5-4 combines with J gene TRBJ1-1; TRBD1 is a possible D gene (6 bases). Germline-derived CDR1 and CDR2 are SGHNT and YYREEE (reference sequence). The CDR3 runs to 14 residues. Trimming took 4 bases from V and 1 from J, leaving 11 bases between them. The CDR3 sequence: CASSPGQRNTEAFF. Here the CDR3 DNA reads TGTGCCAGCAGCCCCGGACAGAGGAACACTGAAGCTTTCTTT.

V and J are TRBV18 and TRBJ2-3; D might be TRBD1 or TRBD2, each matching 6 bases. This CDR3 spans 16 amino acids. Germline values: CDR1 KGHSH, CDR2 LQKENI. Trimming left V 3 bases short and J 3 bases short, with 16 bases between. The DNA of the CDR3 is TGTGCCAGCTCACCCCTCACAGGGAGGAGGACAGATACGCAGTATTTT. Translation: CASSPLTGRRTDTQYF.

V gene TRBV5-1 combines with J gene TRBJ2-7; TRBD1 is a possible D gene (6 bases). The CDR3 spans 13 residues. Germline-derived CDR1 and CDR2 are SGHRS and YFSETQ. V gave up 7 bases and J gave up 4 bases, with 15 bases separating them. The CDR3 spells CASGRDTIYEQYF. The CDR3, as DNA: TGCGCCAGCGGCCGGGACACAATTTACGAGCAGTACTTC.

The gene calls are TRBV5-4 and TRBJ2-7; 9 bases map to TRBD2. The V and J ends lost 0 bases and 0 bases, in that order; junction bases with no gene match: 7. Germline V gene sequence: CDR1 SGHNT, CDR2 YYREEE (reference sequence). The CDR3 consists of 17 residues. The CDR3 is CASSLGGGGGLSYEQYF. Written as DNA, the CDR3 is TGTGCCAGCAGCTTGGGCGGCGGGGGGGGCCTCTCCTACGAGCAGTACTTC.

V and J are TRBV10-3 and TRBJ1-1, with TRBD1 identical over 9 bases. Per the germline V gene, CDR1 is ENHRY and CDR2 is SYGVKD. The CDR3 totals 15 residues. After removal of 10 bases from V and 0 bases from J, the junction contained 9 bases not matched to a gene. CDR3 residues: CATSVGTGLNTEAFF. In nucleotides, the CDR3 is TGTGCCACTTCAGTGGGGACAGGGCTGAACACTGAAGCTTTCTTT.

The chain couples TRBV25-1 to TRBJ1-1, with D unresolved. The germline gives CDR1 MGHDK, CDR2 SYGVNS. Trimming shortened V by 5 bases and J by 2 bases, and 3 bases separated the two germline ends. This CDR3 is 11 amino acids long. This CDR3 reads CASSPNTEAFF. The CDR3 DNA reads as TGTGCCAGCAGTCCCAACACTGAAGCTTTCTTT.

The chain combines TRBV5-6 with TRBJ1-1; D remains ambiguous. This CDR3 has 14 amino acids. Germline V CDR1 and CDR2: SGHDT, YYEEEE. V lost 4 bases, J lost 2 bases, and 12 bases lay in between. The CDR3 sequence is CASSRELFNTEAFF. In DNA form, the CDR3 reads TGTGCCAGCAGCCGGGAACTTTTCAACACTGAAGCTTTCTTT.

V usage is TRBV19 and J usage is TRBJ2-3; D is perhaps TRBD1 (5 bases). From germline, CDR1 is LNHDA and CDR2 SQIVND (reference sequence). Trimming took off 9 bases at V and 6 bases at J, with 16 bases between the two ends. The CDR3 is made up of 13 amino acids. Here the CDR3 DNA reads TGTGCCAGCTCGACAGTACCCGGGGATACGCAGTATTTT. Encoded protein: CASSTVPGDTQYF.

Only one count was recorded for this clone. The CDR3 DNA reads as TGTGCCAGCAGGTTTTCGTGGCCTCTTAATGAAAAACTGTTTTTT. Translated, it gives CASRFSWPLNEKLFF. The chain couples TRBV5-5 to TRBJ1-4; D unclear. Germline V gives CDR1 SGHKS, CDR2 YYEKEE (reference sequence). This CDR3 region has 15 residues. Deletions cut 5 bases from V and 4 bases from J, with 15 bases between.

J is TRBJ1-2 and V is TRBV28, with TRBD1 matching 7 bases. The CDR3 covers 17 residues. In germline, CDR1 is MDHEN, CDR2 SYDVKM. Trimming took 7 bases from V and 8 from J; bases not matched to a gene: 22. The CDR3 sequence is CASIALPGQRVPIGYTF. The CDR3, as DNA: TGTGCCAGCATTGCCCTTCCGGGACAGCGGGTTCCTATCGGCTACACCTTC.

In regard to this clone: The junction and the germline gene differ at one end; a read error may be behind it. The chain uses TRBV7-9 and TRBJ2-5; D is ambiguous. CDR3 length: 13 residues. Looked up from germline, CDR1 is SEHNR and CDR2 is FQNEAQ (reference sequence). The CDR3 spells CASSLSSAGSLHF. CDR3 DNA: TGTGCCAGCAGCTTGAGTTCGGCAGGCTCCTTACACTTC.

V and J are TRBV19 and TRBJ1-5, with D hard to call. CDR3 size: 11 residues. V lost 9 bases and J lost 6, with 9 bases in between. Germline V gene sequence: CDR1 LNHDA, CDR2 SQIVND (reference sequence). CDR3 nucleotide sequence: TGTGCCAGCCTCTGGGGTCAGCCCCAGCATTTT. This translates into CASLWGQPQHF.

The chain joins TRBV5-6 to TRBJ1-6; TRBD1 is a possible D gene (5 bases). Deletions cut 0 bases from V and 14 bases from J, with 12 bases between. CDR3 length equals 13 residues. The germline V gene encodes CDR1 SGHDT and CDR2 YYEEEE. The CDR3 reads CASSLGGRGALHF. The DNA of the CDR3 is TGTGCCAGCAGCTTGGGGGGTCGGGGGGCCCTCCACTTT.

The V gene is TRBV6-6, the J gene TRBJ2-7, with 7 nucleotides matching TRBD1. V lost 6 bases, J lost 1 base, and 12 bases stayed unmatched. This CDR3 spans 16 amino acids. Germline CDR1 is MNHNY and CDR2 is SVGAGI (reference sequence). The CDR3 sequence is CASRGRNGTASYEQYF. CDR3 nucleotide sequence: TGTGCCAGCAGAGGTAGGAACGGGACAGCATCCTACGAGCAGTACTTC.

This clone appeared once. This sequence joins TRBV7-8 and TRBJ2-5; D unclear. The germline gives CDR1 SGHVS, CDR2 FQNEAQ. This CDR3 spans 13 amino acids. V lost 2 bases and J lost 5, with 9 bases in between. The CDR3 DNA reads TGTGCCAGCAGCTTAATCGTTGGGGAGACCCAGTACTTC. Amino acids: CASSLIVGETQYF.

The chain couples TRBV29-1 to TRBJ2-7; weak D call: TRBD1 (6 bases). CDR1 and CDR2 (germline): SQVTM, ANQGSEA. The CDR3 covers 12 residues. V was clipped by 4 bases and J by 2 bases, with 9 bases between them. In DNA, the CDR3 is TGCAGCGTTGCCCCAGGGGCCTACGAGCAGTACTTC. Translation gives CSVAPGAYEQYF.

This clone was seen only once. The chain couples TRBV5-8 to TRBJ2-2, with 9 bases that match TRBD1. V gave up 1 base and J gave up 6 bases; unmatched junction bases: 4. This CDR3 region has 15 residues. Germline lookup yields CDR1 SGHTS and CDR2 YDEGEE. The CDR3 sequence is CASSLLRQGAGELFF. The CDR3 nucleotides are TGTGCCAGCAGCTTGCTCCGACAGGGGGCCGGGGAGCTGTTTTTT.

This rearrangement joins TRBV7-6 to TRBJ2-7; TRBD1 agrees at 9 bases. CDR3 size: 16 residues. Germline V CDR1 and CDR2: SGHVS, FNYEAQ. The junction had 12 bases not matched to a gene; V was cut back by 4 bases and J by 5 bases. DNA of the CDR3: TGTGCCAGCAGCTCAGTGGTTCGGGACAGGGTCCACGAGCAGTACTTC. Its protein is CASSSVVRDRVHEQYF.

This chain joins TRBV29-1 and TRBJ1-1, with D perhaps TRBD1 (5 bases). This CDR3 spans 13 amino acids. The V gene lost 7 bases and the J gene lost 0 bases, with 12 bases spanning the gap. Germline CDR1 reads SQVTM; CDR2 reads ANQGSEA. CDR3 sequence: CSAMRGLNTEAFF. The CDR3 DNA reads TGCAGCGCAATGAGGGGACTGAACACTGAAGCTTTCTTT.

This clone was seen a handful of times. The rearrangement links TRBV27 to TRBJ1-5, with D perhaps matching TRBD1 (5 bases). In germline, CDR1 is MNHEY, CDR2 SMNVEV (reference sequence). CDR3 length equals 15 residues. V lost 5 bases and J lost 4, with 15 bases in between. The CDR3 is CASSTKGVRNQPQHF. CDR3 bases: TGTGCCAGCAGTACGAAAGGGGTTAGAAATCAGCCCCAGCATTTT.

This chain links TRBV28 with TRBJ1-5; D not resolved. This CDR3 has 12 residues. Trimming removed 8 bases at V and 9 bases at J, with 14 bases between. The germline gives CDR1 MDHEN, CDR2 SYDVKM. For the CDR3, the DNA is TGTGCCAGCCGGACGGACCCATTGCCCCAGCATTTT. This gives the protein CASRTDPLPQHF.

The chain carries TRBV10-3 and TRBJ1-2; D not certain. Deletions cut 6 bases from V and 8 bases from J, with 13 bases between. Germline V gives CDR1 ENHRY, CDR2 SYGVKD. The CDR3 loop spans 12 amino acids. CDR3 residues: CAISGLLEGYTF. The CDR3 DNA is TGTGCCATCAGCGGACTGCTGGAAGGCTACACCTTC.

The CDR3 region is CAWKGTGMFYGYTF. DNA of the CDR3: TGTGCCTGGAAGGGGACAGGCATGTTCTATGGCTACACCTTC. The rearrangement links TRBV30 to TRBJ1-2; 8 bases line up with TRBD1. J lost 4 bases, V lost 4 bases, and 8 bases had no gene match. Germline CDR1 is GTSNPN and CDR2 is SVGIG (reference sequence). This CDR3 contains 14 residues. The complete variable domain, with remaining parts taken from reference TRBV30 and TRBJ1-2, reads SQTIHQWPATLVQPVGSPLSLECTVEGTSNPNLYWYRQAAGRGLQLLFYSVGIGQISSEVPQNLSASRPQDRQFILSSKKLLLSDSGFYLCAWKGTGMFYGYTFGSGTRLTVV.

CDR3 bases: TGTGCCAGCAGCCACAGTACAGGGGGTTTAGGTCCCCTCCACTTT. It encodes CASSHSTGGLGPLHF. V gene TRBV7-9 combines with J gene TRBJ1-6, with TRBD1 matching 8 bases. Germline loops: CDR1 SEHNR, CDR2 FQNEAQ (reference sequence). This CDR3 spans 15 amino acids. The V gene end was trimmed by 5 bases and the J gene end by 13 bases; junction bases not matched to a gene: 13. The full variable domain, completed using reference TRBV7-9 and TRBJ1-6, is DTGVSQNPRHKITKRGQNVTFRCDPISEHNRLYWYRQTLGQGPEFLTYFQNEAQLEKSRLLSDRFSAERPKGSFSTLEIQRTEQGDSAMYLCASSHSTGGLGPLHFGNGTRLTVT.

This clone was picked up a small number of times. V gene TRBV20-1 combines with J gene TRBJ1-2; D possibly corresponds to TRBD1 (5 bases). Germline-derived CDR1 and CDR2 are DFQATT and SNEGSKA (reference sequence). The CDR3 length is 8 residues. The CDR3 protein is CSGGGYTF. The CDR3 DNA sequence: TGCAGCGGGGGTGGCTACACCTTC.

The chain carries TRBV5-1 and TRBJ2-1; 13 bases map to TRBD2. The CDR3 has 20 amino acids. After removal of 0 bases from V and 7 bases from J, the junction contained 16 bases not matched to a gene. Germline CDR1 is SGHRS and CDR2 is YFSETQ. In nucleotides, the CDR3 is TGCGCCAGCAGCTTGGGACAGGGAGGGGTGACTAGCGGGAGGTCTAATGAGCAGTTCTTC. This sequence encodes CASSLGQGGVTSGRSNEQFF.

This chain links TRBV7-8 with TRBJ2-1; 9 bases agree with TRBD2. The ends lost 1 base at V and 7 bases at J; junction bases unmatched: 5. There are 15 residues in the CDR3. Per germline, CDR1 SGHVS and CDR2 FQNEAQ. This chain's CDR3 is CASSLVPAGGNEQFF. Here the CDR3 DNA reads TGTGCCAGCAGCTTAGTTCCAGCGGGGGGAAATGAGCAGTTCTTC. Full variable domain (remainder filled in from reference TRBV7-8 and TRBJ2-1): GAGVSQSPRYKVAKRGQDVALRCDPISGHVSLFWYQQALGQGPEFLTYFQNEAQLDKSGLPSDRFFAERPEGSVSTLKIQRTQQEDSAVYLCASSLVPAGGNEQFFGPGTRLTVL.